Shown below are 6 T cell receptor beta chains from a single sample sequenced in a study of T cell repertoires in cytomegalovirus infection (dated by TCRdb to the late 2010s). These receptors are not linked to any known antigen. TCRdb shows the sequencer as Illumina HiSeq 1500. The public sequencing data were trimmed at Q25 with fastp and processed into clonotypes with MiXCR by TCRdb, which kept only in-frame beta chains. Every CDR3 protein is listed once, alongside the most common genes and DNA of its rows. This sample gives around 130,000 distinct CDR3 sequences in total; roughly a quarter of them show up just once. Clones ranked in the top ten supply 34% of the sample. The sequencing input was PBMCs, sequenced either directly or after in vitro stimulation (not recorded which). These receptors were collected from a human donor in good health (CMV status not recorded). Some clones in this sample may be carry-over from other donors' samples.

In this sample, this clonotype turned up a few times. The chain has TRBV28 and TRBJ1-5, with D perhaps matching TRBD1 (6 bases). Germline loops: CDR1 MDHEN, CDR2 SYDVKM. Trimming left V 4 bases short and J 2 bases short, with 15 bases between. This CDR3 is built from 16 residues. The CDR3 DNA reads as TGTGCCAGCAGTTCCATGGGGGGGGCCGGCAATCAGCCCCAGCATTTT. It codes for CASSSMGGAGNQPQHF.

In this sample, this clonotype turned up once. The chain couples TRBV12-3 or TRBV12-4 to TRBJ2-3, with D unclear. Trimming pared 3 bases from V and 6 bases from J, leaving 10 bases between. There are 13 residues in the CDR3. For the CDR3, the DNA is TGTGCCAGCAGTTTGGGCCTGAGGGATACGCAGTATTTT. It specifies CASSLGLRDTQYF.

This rearrangement joins TRBV4-3 to TRBJ2-4; D might be TRBD1 or TRBD2, each matching 6 bases. Trimming took off 0 bases at V and 2 bases at J, with 14 bases between the two ends. Germline V lookup: CDR1 LGHNA, CDR2 YSLEER. The CDR3 is 17 residues long. The CDR3 spells CASSQDPGGATKNIQYF. The CDR3 region has the DNA TGCGCCAGCAGCCAAGATCCCGGGGGCGCGACCAAAAACATTCAGTACTTC.

This clonotype was counted ten times or more. The rearrangement links TRBV24-1 to TRBJ2-1; D is possibly TRBD2 (5 bases). Germline V gene lookup returns CDR1 KGHDR and CDR2 SFDVKD. This CDR3 region has 16 residues. Trimming took 4 bases from V and 3 from J, leaving 15 bases between them. The CDR3 coding sequence is TGTGCCACCAGTGACGCCGCAGCGGATAACTACAATGAGCAGTTCTTC. Translating gives CATSDAAADNYNEQFF.

Turning to this clonotype: This could be a read error, since a much larger clone is one nucleotide away. The gene calls are TRBV7-2 and TRBJ1-6; TRBD1 aligns across 7 bases. CDR1 SGHTA and CDR2 FQGNSA come from the germline V gene. With V trimmed by 5 bases and J by 12 bases, 7 bases remained unmatched. This CDR3 has 13 residues. The CDR3 DNA is TGTGCCAGCAGCCGAAGACAGGGTTTACCCCTCCACTTT. Protein: CASSRRQGLPLHF.

This clonotype was observed a few times. The rearrangement links TRBV6-5 to TRBJ1-5; 9 positions agree with TRBD1. The length of the CDR3 is 15 residues. Germline V lookup: CDR1 MNHEY, CDR2 SVGAGI. The V segment lost 5 bases and the J segment 0 bases; nucleotides outside the gene matches: 2. Written as DNA, the CDR3 is TGTGCCAGCAGTCCGGGACAGGGTAGCAATCAGCCCCAGCATTTT. As protein: CASSPGQGSNQPQHF.